Shown below are 11 T cell receptor beta chains from a single sample sequenced in a study of radiation and T cells in renal cell carcinoma (dated by TCRdb to about 2020). The sample's time point label is to be understood as: baseline pretreatment blood. Sample treatment or condition, as interpreted from the label and publication: 15 Gy SBRT to primary tumor, nephrectomy 4 weeks later. The receptor library was made with the immunoSEQ multiplex PCR assay. What TCRdb holds here is the immuneACCESS table cut down to in-frame rearrangements. Part of the clones is not present; checked against another copy, under half of the missing clones reflect an unresolved V gene, and the others are unexplained. This sample comprises about 150,000 clones, 88% of them detected only once. Jointly, the top ten make up 4.1% of the sample. This material consisted of blood, taken from a patient whose treatment included radiotherapy and nephrectomy. The receptor source for this set is an older woman with renal cell carcinoma.

This chain links TRBV7-2 with TRBJ2-1; weak D call: TRBD1 (5 bases). CDR1 is SGHTA and CDR2 is FQGNSA in the germline V gene. Trimming cost V 4 bases and J 3 bases, with 10 bases left between them. CDR3 length equals 14 residues. The CDR3: CASSYLTDYNEQFF. The CDR3 nucleotides are TGTGCCAGCAGCTATTTGACAGACTACAATGAGCAGTTCTTC.

This clone has just one count. This chain joins TRBV15 and TRBJ2-4; 8 bases map to TRBD2. The trim removed 0 bases at V and 1 base at J, leaving 11 bases unmatched. Germline CDR1 is LNHNV and CDR2 is YYDKDF (reference sequence). This CDR3 has 19 amino acids. The DNA of the CDR3 is TGTGCCACCAGCAGAGAGAACCCAAGTGGCGGGGGGGCCAAAAACATTCAGTACTTC. Its translation: CATSRENPSGGGAKNIQYF.

The rearrangement links TRBV5-1 to TRBJ2-7; 8 bases agree with TRBD2. The CDR3 has 15 amino acids. The germline gives CDR1 SGHRS, CDR2 YFSETQ. V was clipped by 5 bases and J by 0 bases; unmatched bases: 7. CDR3 coding DNA: TGCGCCAGCAGACGCGACCTAGCGGGCTCCTACGAGCAGTACTTC. Translating gives CASRRDLAGSYEQYF.

Regarding this clone: At one end the junction does not follow the germline gene, possibly because of a read error. The V and J genes are TRBV6-1 and TRBJ1-1; D call uncertain. The CDR3 sequence is 11 residues long. Per germline, CDR1 MNHNS and CDR2 SASEGT. The CDR3 DNA reads TGTGCCAGCAGTTTTGGCAGGCAAGCCATATTT. Translating it yields CASSFGRQAIF.

The rearrangement links TRBV4-2 to TRBJ1-3; TRBD1 matches at 7 bases. The CDR3 is 16 amino acids. Germline CDR1 reads LGHNA; CDR2 reads YNFKEQ. The ends lost 4 bases at V and 3 bases at J; junction bases unmatched: 9. The CDR3, as DNA: TGTGCCAGCAGCCTCCTAGGGGGGACAGATGGAAACACCATATATTTT. Protein sequence: CASSLLGGTDGNTIYF.

The rearrangement uses TRBV6-5 and TRBJ1-4, with D perhaps TRBD1 (6 bases). The CDR3 length is 14 residues. Germline V gene lookup returns CDR1 MNHEY and CDR2 SVGAGI. Trimming removed 5 bases from V and 5 bases from J, with 12 bases in between. The CDR3: CASSKTGRNEKLFF. The CDR3 DNA reads TGTGCCAGCAGTAAAACAGGGAGGAATGAAAAACTGTTTTTT.

The chain combines TRBV7-9 with TRBJ2-2; D might be TRBD1 (6 bases). Per germline, CDR1 SEHNR and CDR2 FQNEAQ (reference sequence). V lost 1 base, J lost 5 bases, and 8 bases lay in between. This CDR3 has 14 amino acids. DNA for the CDR3: TGTGCCAGCAGCTTAGACGGACAGACCGGGGAGCTGTTTTTT. It specifies CASSLDGQTGELFF.

This rearrangement joins TRBV7-6 to TRBJ2-2, with no clear D. V lost 5 bases to trimming and J lost 4 bases, with 8 bases between them. The germline CDR1 and CDR2 sequences are SGHVS and FNYEAQ. There are 13 residues in the CDR3. As DNA, the CDR3 is TGTGCCAGCAGCCCCCGAAGCACCGGGGAGCTGTTTTTT. Translation: CASSPRSTGELFF.

This chain connects TRBV19 to TRBJ1-1; D is possibly TRBD1 (5 bases). The CDR3 has 14 residues. The germline gives CDR1 LNHDA, CDR2 SQIVND (reference sequence). V lost 7 bases to trimming and J lost 8 bases, with 20 bases between them. The CDR3 is CASTHFGSGAEAFF. The CDR3 DNA is TGTGCCAGTACCCACTTTGGGAGTGGGGCGGAAGCTTTCTTT.

The genes are TRBV2 and TRBJ1-4, with a possible D match to TRBD1 (6 bases). The CDR3 runs to 15 residues. Looked up from germline, CDR1 is SNHLY and CDR2 is FYNNEI. Trimming pared 8 bases from V and 0 bases from J, leaving 13 bases between. CDR3 coding DNA: TGTGCCAGCCGCTACGGGGGCGCAACTAATGAAAAACTGTTTTTT. Translated: CASRYGGATNEKLFF.

The DNA of the CDR3 is TGTGCCAGCTCACCAAAGAGGAACACTGAAGCTTTCTTT. This codes for CASSPKRNTEAFF. The chain carries TRBV18 and TRBJ1-1; D is unresolved. This CDR3 spans 13 amino acids. Trimming removed 2 bases from V and 1 base from J, with 5 bases in between. Per the germline V gene, CDR1 is KGHSH and CDR2 is LQKENI. The full variable domain, its missing parts supplied by reference TRBV18 and TRBJ1-1, is NAGVMQNPRHLVRRRGQEARLRCSPMKGHSHVYWYRQLPEEGLKFMVYLQKENIIDESGMPKERFSAEFPKEGPSILRIQQVVRGDSAAYFCASSPKRNTEAFFGQGTRLTVV.